This T cell receptor (beta chain) was captured in a study of shared clonotypes between healthy human individuals. Study-level findings and limits: Unshared clonotypes carried lower generation probabilities than those common to all four donors. Naive subsets generally exceeded memory subsets in estimated richness.

There are 14 residues in the CDR3. The V end lost 5 bases, the J end lost 0 bases, and 8 bases lay between the germline ends. Germline CDR1 is SGHNT and CDR2 is YENEEA. Recent vaccinations or acute infections were absent in the healthy HIV-negative adult donors. Sequencing used immunoSEQ multiplex PCR; TCRdb keeps in-frame clones, though not all of them. The repertoire includes approximately 400,000 clones, approximately 96% of them detected once, and 0.32% sits in the top ten. In regard to this clone: Its antigen is currently unknown.

The sample comprised memory CD8+ T cells sorted from blood. Noted subset: CD45RO+ cells pooled with CCR7-negative TemRA cells. The gene calls are TRBV11-3 and TRBJ1-5, with D uncertain. The sequence came from a man aged 30 to 45 in good health. CDR3 protein: CASSQKYSNQPQHF. The DNA of the CDR3 is TGTGCCAGCAGCCAGAAATATAGCAATCAGCCCCAGCATTTT. Full variable domain (remainder filled in from reference TRBV11-3 and TRBJ1-5): EAGVVQSPRYKIIEKKQPVAFWCNPISGHNTLYWYLQNLGQGPELLIRYENEEAVDDSQLPKDRFSAERLKGVDSTLKIQPAELGDSAVYLCASSQKYSNQPQHFGDGTRLSIL.